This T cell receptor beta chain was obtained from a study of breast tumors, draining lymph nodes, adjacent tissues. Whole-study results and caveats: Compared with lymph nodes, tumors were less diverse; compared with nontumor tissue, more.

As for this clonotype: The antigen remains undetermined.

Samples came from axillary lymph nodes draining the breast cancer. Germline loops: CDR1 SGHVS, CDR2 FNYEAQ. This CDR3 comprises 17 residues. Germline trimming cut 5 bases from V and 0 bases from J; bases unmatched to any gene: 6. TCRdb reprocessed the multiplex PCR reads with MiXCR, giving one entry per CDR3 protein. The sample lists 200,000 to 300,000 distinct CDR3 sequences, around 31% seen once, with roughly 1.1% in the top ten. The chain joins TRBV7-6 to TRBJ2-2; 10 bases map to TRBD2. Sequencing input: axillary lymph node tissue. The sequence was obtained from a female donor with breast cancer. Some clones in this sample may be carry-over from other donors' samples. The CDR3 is CASSLQLAGTNTGELFF. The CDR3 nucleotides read TGTGCCAGCAGCCTCCAACTAGCGGGAACGAACACCGGGGAGCTGTTTTTT.